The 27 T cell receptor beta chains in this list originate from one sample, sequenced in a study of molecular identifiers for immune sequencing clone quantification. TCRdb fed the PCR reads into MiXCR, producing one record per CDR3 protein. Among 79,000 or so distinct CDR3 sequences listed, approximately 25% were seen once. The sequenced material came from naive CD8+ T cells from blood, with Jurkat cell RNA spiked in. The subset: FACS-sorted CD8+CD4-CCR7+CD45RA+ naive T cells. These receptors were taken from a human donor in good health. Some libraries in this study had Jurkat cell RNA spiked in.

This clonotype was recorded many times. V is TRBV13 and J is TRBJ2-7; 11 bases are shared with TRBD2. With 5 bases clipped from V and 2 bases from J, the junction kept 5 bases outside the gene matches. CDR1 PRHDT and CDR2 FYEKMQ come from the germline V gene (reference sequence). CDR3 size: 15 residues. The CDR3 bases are TGTGCCAGCAGCCAACTAGCGGGGGCAACCTACGAGCAGTACTTC. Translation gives CASSQLAGATYEQYF.

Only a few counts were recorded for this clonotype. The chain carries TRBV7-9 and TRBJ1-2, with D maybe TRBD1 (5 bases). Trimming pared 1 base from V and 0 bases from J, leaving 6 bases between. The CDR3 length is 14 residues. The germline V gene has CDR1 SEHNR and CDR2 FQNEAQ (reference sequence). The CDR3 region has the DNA TGTGCCAGCAGCTTAGGGGGGGCTAACTATGGCTACACCTTC. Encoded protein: CASSLGGANYGYTF.

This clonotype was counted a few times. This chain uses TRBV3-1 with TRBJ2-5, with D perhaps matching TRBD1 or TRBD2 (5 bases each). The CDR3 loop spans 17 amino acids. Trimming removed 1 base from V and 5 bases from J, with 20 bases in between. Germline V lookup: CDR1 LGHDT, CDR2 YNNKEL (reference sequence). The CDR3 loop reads CASSQGPGPRLGETQYF. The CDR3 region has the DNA TGTGCCAGCAGCCAAGGACCGGGACCGCGCCTGGGGGAGACCCAGTACTTC.

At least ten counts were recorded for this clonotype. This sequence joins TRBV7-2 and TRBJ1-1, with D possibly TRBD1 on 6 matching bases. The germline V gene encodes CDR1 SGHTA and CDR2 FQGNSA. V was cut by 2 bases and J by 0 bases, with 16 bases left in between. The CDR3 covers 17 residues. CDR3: CASSLMGGQIMNTEAFF. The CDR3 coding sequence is TGTGCCAGCAGCTTAATGGGCGGACAGATTATGAACACTGAAGCTTTCTTT.

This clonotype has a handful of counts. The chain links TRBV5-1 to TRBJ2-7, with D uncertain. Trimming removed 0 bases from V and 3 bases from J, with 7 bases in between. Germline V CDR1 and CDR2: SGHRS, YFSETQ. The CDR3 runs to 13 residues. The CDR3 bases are TGCGCCAGCAGCTTGGGGAGCCTCTACGAGCAGTACTTC. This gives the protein CASSLGSLYEQYF.

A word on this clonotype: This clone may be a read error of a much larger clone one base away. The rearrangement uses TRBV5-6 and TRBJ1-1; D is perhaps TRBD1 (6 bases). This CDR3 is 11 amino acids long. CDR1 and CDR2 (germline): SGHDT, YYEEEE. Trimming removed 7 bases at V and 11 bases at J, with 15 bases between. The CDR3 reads CASVIQGKAFF. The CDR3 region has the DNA TGTGCCAGCGTAATTCAGGGGAAGGCTTTCTTT.

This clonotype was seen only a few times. CDR3 nucleotide sequence: TGTGCCAGCAGTCACGATCCGGACAGGGGCCCGGGGCCCCAGCATTTT. Amino acid sequence: CASSHDPDRGPGPQHF. This chain links TRBV6-2 or TRBV6-3 with TRBJ1-5; 9 nucleotides line up with TRBD1. V dropped 5 bases and J dropped 9; count of bases not matched to a gene: 14. Germline V CDR1 and CDR2: MNHEY, SVGEGT. The CDR3 is 16 amino acids.

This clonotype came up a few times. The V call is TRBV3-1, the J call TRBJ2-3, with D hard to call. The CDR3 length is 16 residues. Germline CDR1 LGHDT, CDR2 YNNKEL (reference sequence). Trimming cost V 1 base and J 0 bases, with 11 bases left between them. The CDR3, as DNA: TGTGCCAGCAGCCAAGTGGCTTACCCAAGCACAGATACGCAGTATTTT. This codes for CASSQVAYPSTDTQYF.

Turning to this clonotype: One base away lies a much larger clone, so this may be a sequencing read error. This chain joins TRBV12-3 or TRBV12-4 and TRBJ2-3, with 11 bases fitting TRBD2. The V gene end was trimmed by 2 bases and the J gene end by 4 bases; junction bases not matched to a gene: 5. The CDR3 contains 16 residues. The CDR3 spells CASSLKVSGRADTQYF. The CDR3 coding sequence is TGTGCCAGCAGTTTAAAGGTTAGCGGGAGGGCAGATACGCAGTATTTT.

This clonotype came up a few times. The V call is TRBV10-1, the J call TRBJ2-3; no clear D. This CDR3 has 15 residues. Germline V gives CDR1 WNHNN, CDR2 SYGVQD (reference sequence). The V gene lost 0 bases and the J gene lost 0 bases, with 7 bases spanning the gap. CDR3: CASSESRLSTDTQYF. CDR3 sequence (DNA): TGCGCCAGCAGTGAGTCCCGACTCAGCACAGATACGCAGTATTTT.

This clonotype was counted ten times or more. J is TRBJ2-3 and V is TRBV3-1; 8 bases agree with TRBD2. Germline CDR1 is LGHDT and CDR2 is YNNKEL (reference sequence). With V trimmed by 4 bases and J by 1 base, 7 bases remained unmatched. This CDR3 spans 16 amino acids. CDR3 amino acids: CASSLGGGIRTDTQYF. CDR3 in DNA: TGTGCCAGCAGCCTCGGGGGGGGAATACGCACAGATACGCAGTATTTT.

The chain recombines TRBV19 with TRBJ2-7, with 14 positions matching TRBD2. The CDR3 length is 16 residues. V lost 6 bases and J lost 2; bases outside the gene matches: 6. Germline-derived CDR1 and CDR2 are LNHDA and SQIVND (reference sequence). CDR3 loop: CASRGLAGVGTYEQYF. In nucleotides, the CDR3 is TGTGCCAGTAGGGGACTAGCGGGAGTTGGGACCTACGAGCAGTACTTC.

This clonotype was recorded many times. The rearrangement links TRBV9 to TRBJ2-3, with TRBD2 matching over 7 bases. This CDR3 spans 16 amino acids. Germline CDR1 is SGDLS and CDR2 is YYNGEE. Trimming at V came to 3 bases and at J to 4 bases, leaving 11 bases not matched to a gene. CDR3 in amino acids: CASSARLAAPADTQYF. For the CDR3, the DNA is TGTGCCAGCAGCGCCCGCCTAGCGGCCCCAGCAGATACGCAGTATTTT.

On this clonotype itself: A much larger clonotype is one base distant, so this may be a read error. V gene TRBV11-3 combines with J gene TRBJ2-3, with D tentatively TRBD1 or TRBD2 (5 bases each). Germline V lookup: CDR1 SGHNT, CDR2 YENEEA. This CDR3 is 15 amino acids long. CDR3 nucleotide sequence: TGTGCCCGCAGCTTAGGGACCGAGATCACAGATACGCAGTATTTT. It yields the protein CARSLGTEITDTQYF.

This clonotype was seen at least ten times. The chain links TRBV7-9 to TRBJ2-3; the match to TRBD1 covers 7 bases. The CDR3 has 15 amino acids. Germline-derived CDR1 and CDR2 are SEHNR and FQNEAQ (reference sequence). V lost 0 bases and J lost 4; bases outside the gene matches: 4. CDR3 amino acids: CASSLALGQPDTQYF. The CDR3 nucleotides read TGTGCCAGCAGCTTAGCTTTGGGACAGCCAGATACGCAGTATTTT.

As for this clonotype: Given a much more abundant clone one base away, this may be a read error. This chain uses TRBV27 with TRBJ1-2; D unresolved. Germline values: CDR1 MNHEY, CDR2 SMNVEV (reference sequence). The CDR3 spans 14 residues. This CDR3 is CASSQDGANYGHTF. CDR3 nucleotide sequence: TGTGCCAGCAGTCAGGACGGAGCTAACTATGGCCACACCTTC.

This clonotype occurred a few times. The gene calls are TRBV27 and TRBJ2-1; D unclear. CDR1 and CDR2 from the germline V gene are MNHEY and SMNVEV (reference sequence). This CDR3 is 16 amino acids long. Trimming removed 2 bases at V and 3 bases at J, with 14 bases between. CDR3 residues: CASSLSSSPYYNEQFF. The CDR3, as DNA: TGTGCCAGCAGTTTAAGTAGCTCACCCTACTACAATGAGCAGTTCTTC.

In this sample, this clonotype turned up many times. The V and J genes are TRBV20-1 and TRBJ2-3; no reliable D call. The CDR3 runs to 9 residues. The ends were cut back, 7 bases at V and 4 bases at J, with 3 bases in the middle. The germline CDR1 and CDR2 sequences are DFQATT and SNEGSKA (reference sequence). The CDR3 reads CSVADTQYF. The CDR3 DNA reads TGCAGTGTGGCAGATACGCAGTATTTT.

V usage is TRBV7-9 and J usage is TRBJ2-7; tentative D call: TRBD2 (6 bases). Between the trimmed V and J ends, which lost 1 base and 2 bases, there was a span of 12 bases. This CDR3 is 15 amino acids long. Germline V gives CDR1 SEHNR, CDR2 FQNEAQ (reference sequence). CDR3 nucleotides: TGTGCCAGCAGCTTAGAGGGGACTTATACCTACGAGCAGTACTTC. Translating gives CASSLEGTYTYEQYF. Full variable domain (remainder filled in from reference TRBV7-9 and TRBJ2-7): DTGVSQNPRHKITKRGQNVTFRCDPISEHNRLYWYRQTLGQGPEFLTYFQNEAQLEKSRLLSDRFSAERPKGSFSTLEIQRTEQGDSAMYLCASSLEGTYTYEQYFGPGTRLTVT.

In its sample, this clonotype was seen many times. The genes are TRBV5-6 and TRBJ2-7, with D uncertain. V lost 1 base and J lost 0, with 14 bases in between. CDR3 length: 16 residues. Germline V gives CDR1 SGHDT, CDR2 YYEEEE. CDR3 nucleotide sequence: TGTGCCAGCAGCTTGCCGACCCGGGCAACCTCCTACGAGCAGTACTTC. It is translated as CASSLPTRATSYEQYF.

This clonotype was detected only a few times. CDR3 residues: CASRTTGAGYEQYF. CDR3 nucleotide sequence: TGTGCCAGCAGAACCACGGGCGCGGGGTACGAGCAGTACTTC. The V call is TRBV28, the J call TRBJ2-7; D is possibly TRBD2 (6 bases). CDR3 size: 14 residues. The V end was cut by 6 bases, the J end by 4 bases, with 16 bases between. Per germline, CDR1 MDHEN and CDR2 SYDVKM.

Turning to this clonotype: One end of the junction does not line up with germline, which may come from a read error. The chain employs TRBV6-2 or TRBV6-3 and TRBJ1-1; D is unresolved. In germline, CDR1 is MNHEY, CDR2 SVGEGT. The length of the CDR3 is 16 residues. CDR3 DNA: TGTGACAGCAGTTACTCGACGCCAGGCACGAACACTGAAGCTTTCTTT. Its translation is CDSSYSTPGTNTEAFF.

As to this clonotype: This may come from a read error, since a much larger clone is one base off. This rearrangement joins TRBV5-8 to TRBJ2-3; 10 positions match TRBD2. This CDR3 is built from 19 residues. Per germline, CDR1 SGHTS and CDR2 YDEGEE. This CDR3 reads CASSLADYGLAGDTDAQYF. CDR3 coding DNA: TGTGCCAGCAGCTTGGCCGATTATGGGCTAGCGGGAGACACAGATGCGCAGTATTTT. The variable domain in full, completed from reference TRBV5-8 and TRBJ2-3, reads EAGVTQSPTHLIKTRGQQATLRCSPISGHTSVYWYQQALGLGLQFLLWYDEGEERNRGNFPPRFSGRQFPNYSSELNVNALELEDSALYLCASSLADYGLAGDTDAQYFGPGTRLTVL.

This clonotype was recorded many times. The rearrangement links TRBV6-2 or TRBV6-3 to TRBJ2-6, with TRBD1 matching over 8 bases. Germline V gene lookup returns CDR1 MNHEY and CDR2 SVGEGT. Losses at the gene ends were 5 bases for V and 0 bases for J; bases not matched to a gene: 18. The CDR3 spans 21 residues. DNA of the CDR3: TGTGCCAGCAGTCACGGATCCAGAATGGACAGGGAATACTCTGGGGCCAACGTCCTGACTTTC. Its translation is CASSHGSRMDREYSGANVLTF.

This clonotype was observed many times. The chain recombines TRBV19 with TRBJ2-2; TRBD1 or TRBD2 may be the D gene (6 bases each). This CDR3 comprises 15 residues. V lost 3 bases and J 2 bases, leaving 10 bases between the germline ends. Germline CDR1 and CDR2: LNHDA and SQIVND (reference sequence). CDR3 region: CASSMTGANTGELFF. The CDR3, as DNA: TGTGCCAGTAGTATGACGGGGGCTAACACCGGGGAGCTGTTTTTT.

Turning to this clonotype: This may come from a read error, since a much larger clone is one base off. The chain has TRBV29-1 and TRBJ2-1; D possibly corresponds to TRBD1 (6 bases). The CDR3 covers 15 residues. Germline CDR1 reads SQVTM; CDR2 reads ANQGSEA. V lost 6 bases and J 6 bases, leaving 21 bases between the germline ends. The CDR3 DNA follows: TGCAGCGTCCTCTTTTTGGGGGCGCCGTGCAATGAGCAGTTCTTC. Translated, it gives CSVLFLGAPCNEQFF.

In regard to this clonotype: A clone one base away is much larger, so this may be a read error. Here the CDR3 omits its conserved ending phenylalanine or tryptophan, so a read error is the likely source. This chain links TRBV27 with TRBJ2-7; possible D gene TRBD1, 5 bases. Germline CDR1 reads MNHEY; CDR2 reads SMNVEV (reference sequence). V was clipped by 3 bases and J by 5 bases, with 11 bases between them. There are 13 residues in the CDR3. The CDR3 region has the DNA TGTGCCAGCAGTTTGGGTGGGGCGGACGAGCAGTACCTC. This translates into CASSLGGADEQYL.